The clone carrying this T cell receptor (beta chain) was counted many times. The time point denotes: healthy volunteer bleed at 2 weeks. Extraction yielded total RNA from whole blood (unfractionated). Trimming removed 0 bases from V and 2 bases from J; junction bases left unmatched: 5. Germline V gene lookup returns CDR1 SQVTM and CDR2 ANQGSEA. This CDR3 region has 16 residues. For the library, individual cDNA molecules each received unique molecular identifiers. TCRdb processed the RACE reads anew with MiXCR; each CDR3 protein has one entry. This table holds about 130,000 distinct CDR3 sequences, around 8.3% found once. This record belongs to a study of human T cells and chemical hapten exposure.

The TCR was taken from a male donor in good health. Some clones in this sample may be carry-over from other donors' samples. Sequenced material: whole blood. V is TRBV29-1 and J is TRBJ2-3; 10 bases match TRBD1. The CDR3 DNA reads TGCAGCGTTGAAGAATGGACAGGGGGAGCCACAGATACGCAGTATTTT. It yields the protein CSVEEWTGGATDTQYF.